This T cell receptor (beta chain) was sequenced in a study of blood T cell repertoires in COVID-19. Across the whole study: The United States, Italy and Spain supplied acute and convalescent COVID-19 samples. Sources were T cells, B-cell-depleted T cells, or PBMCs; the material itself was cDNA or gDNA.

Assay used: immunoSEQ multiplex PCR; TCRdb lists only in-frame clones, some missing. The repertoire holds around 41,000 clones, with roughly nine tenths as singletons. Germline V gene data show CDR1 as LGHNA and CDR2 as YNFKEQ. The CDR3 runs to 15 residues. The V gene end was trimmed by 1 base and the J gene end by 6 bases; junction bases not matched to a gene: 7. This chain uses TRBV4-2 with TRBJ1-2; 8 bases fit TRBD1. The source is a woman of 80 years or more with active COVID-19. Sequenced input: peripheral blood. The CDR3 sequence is CASSQVDRGRNGYTF. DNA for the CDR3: TGTGCCAGCAGCCAAGTTGACAGGGGCAGGAATGGCTACACCTTC.